Sequencing of this T cell receptor beta chain was carried out in a study of OX40 agonist ivuxolimab in advanced cancers. Whole-study results and caveats: CD4+ and CD8+ blood T cells expanded clonally by week 6 at 0.1 to 3.0 mg/kg.

This clone was recorded once. Its antigen is not identified. Sampling of blood occurred at baseline, cycle 4 day 1, and cycle 7 day 1. Data came from immunoSEQ multiplex PCR; TCRdb stores just in-frame clones and leaves some out. The table includes 60,000 to 95,000 clones, 90% detected once. CDR1 and CDR2 (germline): GTSNPN, SVGIG (reference sequence). V lost 5 bases to trimming and J lost 0 bases, with 8 bases between them. The CDR3 consists of 13 residues. The clonotype was recovered from an adult with an advanced solid tumor such as melanoma, head and neck, liver or kidney cancer. The source was CD4+ or CD8+ T cells sorted from blood, collected in a trial of the OX40 agonist ivuxolimab. This chain connects TRBV30 to TRBJ1-3; D is unclear. CDR3 nucleotide sequence: TGTGCCTGGTTACCTGACTCTGGAAACACCATATATTTT. This encodes CAWLPDSGNTIYF.